The sequence of this T cell receptor (beta chain) was determined in a study of CD8 T cells in Susac syndrome. The V gene's germline CDR1 is SNHLY and CDR2 FYNNEI. The germline V and J ends were trimmed by 7 bases and 7 bases, with 14 bases remaining between them. The CDR3 is made up of 14 amino acids. An input of about 0.5 to 1 ug of RNA was subjected to reverse transcription using random hexamers. The method of amplification for TCR beta CDR3 was immunoSEQ multiplex PCR, covering 54 Vbeta and 13 Jbeta. From the immunoSEQ multiplex PCR reads, TCRdb called clonotypes with MiXCR, one entry per CDR3 protein. The data show around 99,000 distinct CDR3 sequences, roughly 97% seen once. The authors sequenced TCR beta from blood CD8+ and CD4+ T cells. Controls comprised healthy donors matched for age and sex. Purification of the CD8+ and CD4+ T cells relied on negative isolation, and TEMRA cells underwent FACS enrichment.

The sequenced sample consisted of CD4+ T cells from PBMCs. This TCR was recovered from a human donor in good health. The V and J genes are TRBV2 and TRBJ1-6; D unclear. The DNA for the CDR3 is TGTGCCAGCAAGTTGTCGGTTCGGAATTCACCCCTCCACTTT. Protein product: CASKLSVRNSPLHF.